This T cell receptor (beta chain) was sequenced for a study of cytomegalovirus exposure and HLA in healthy donors. Points on this clone: Its target is not known.

Everyone who donated was a healthy bone marrow donor. General observations from the study: In a later analysis, DRB1 alleles had the most associated TCRs; HLA-C alleles the fewest. Accurate prediction of HLA-A and HLA-B alleles (for most subjects) was reportedly achieved from TCR beta sequences.

Trimming shortened V by 5 bases and J by 6 bases, and 13 bases separated the two germline ends. CDR1 MNHEY and CDR2 SMNVEV come from the germline V gene (reference sequence). This CDR3 region has 13 residues. The PCR used 60 Vbeta and 13 Jbeta primers. Produced via immunoSEQ multiplex PCR; TCRdb's table is partial and in-frame only. The repertoire holds roughly 100,000 clones, with about 80% as singletons. V is TRBV27 and J is TRBJ1-2, with D possibly matching TRBD1 (6 bases). Sequences were obtained from PBMCs. This clonotype originated in a human donor in good health. The CDR3 loop reads CASSGTGSHGYTF. In DNA form, the CDR3 reads TGTGCCAGCAGTGGTACAGGGTCACATGGCTACACCTTC.